Each of the 9 T cell receptor beta chains below was sequenced from the same sample in a study of T cells in women clearing cervical HPV infection. Data came from immunoSEQ multiplex PCR; TCRdb stores just in-frame clones and leaves some out. The ten most abundant clones cover 4% to 6% of a sample with more than 20,000 clones. The sample was blood buffy coat. Every receptor here comes from a woman between 18 and 70 years old with a cervical HPV16 infection that either progressed to CIN3+ or cleared (not recorded which).

Notes on this clone: The read ends 3 residues before the CDR3 terminus; that terminus is restored from the germline J gene. The chain employs TRBV19 and TRBJ2-7; TRBD1 or TRBD2 may be the D gene (5 bases each). The germline V and J ends were trimmed by 5 bases and 4 bases, with 12 bases remaining between them. The CDR3 length is 13 residues. Germline V gives CDR1 LNHDA, CDR2 SQIVND (reference sequence). The sequenced CDR3 bases are TGTGCCAGTAGTTCCGCAGGGAGTTACGAG. Protein product: CASSSAGSYE. From start to end, the CDR3 is CASSSAGSYEQYF.

With respect to this clone: The CDR3 is cut off 3 residues early in the read; its end comes from the germline J gene. The chain joins TRBV20-1 to TRBJ2-1; 11 nucleotides match TRBD1. The CDR3 contains 16 residues. V dropped 5 bases and J dropped 8; count of bases not matched to a gene: 14. Germline V gene sequence: CDR1 DFQATT, CDR2 SNEGSKA (reference sequence). The sequenced CDR3 bases are TGCAGTGCTCCCGGACAGGGGGCTCCCGATGGTGATGAG. The encoded protein is CSAPGQGAPDGDE. The complete CDR3 protein is CSAPGQGAPDGDEQFF.

With regard to this clone: The read gets to within 3 residues of the CDR3 end, and the germline J gene fills in the rest. The gene calls are TRBV29-1 and TRBJ1-2; D perhaps matches TRBD1 (6 bases). Per the germline V gene, CDR1 is SQVTM and CDR2 is ANQGSEA. Trimming stripped 0 bases from V and 7 bases from J, with 21 bases between. This CDR3 region has 16 residues. CDR3 region: CSVEDARGFSTFGYTF. CDR3 bases read: TGCAGCGTTGAAGATGCCAGGGGTTTTTCCACGTTTGGC.

In regard to this clone: The CDR3 extends 3 residues past the end of the read, so its final part is completed from the germline J gene. The chain is built from TRBV7-9 and TRBJ1-2, with D tentatively TRBD1 (5 bases). V lost 2 bases, J lost 3 bases, and 7 bases lay in between. This CDR3 is 13 amino acids long. The V gene's germline CDR1 is SEHNR and CDR2 FQNEAQ (reference sequence). CDR3 DNA (partial): TGTGCCAGCAGCTTACAGGGAGACTATGGC. Protein: CASSLQGDYG. The full CDR3 reads CASSLQGDYGYTF.

The CDR3 sequence: CASSLGASDYTF. The part of the CDR3 DNA that was read is TGTGCCAGCAGCTTAGGAGCATCTGAC. V gene TRBV7-6 combines with J gene TRBJ1-2; D not resolved. The CDR3 goes on 3 residues after the read ends, and that part is filled in from the germline J gene. The CDR3 is 12 amino acids. Germline CDR1 and CDR2: SGHVS and FNYEAQ.

Regarding this clone: The read terminates 3 residues before the CDR3 end, so the remaining end is supplied by the germline J gene. This chain connects TRBV7-2 to TRBJ2-2; possibly TRBD1 for D (6 bases). The CDR3 length is 15 residues. The V gene's germline CDR1 is SGHTA and CDR2 FQGNSA. V was pared by 5 bases and J by 3 bases, with 13 bases between. The CDR3 DNA, read in part, is TGTGCCAGCAGCCTTTGGACAGAACACACCGGGGAG. Its protein product is CASSLWTEHTGE. Given in full, the CDR3 is CASSLWTEHTGELFF. Using reference TRBV7-2 and TRBJ2-2 for the parts outside the CDR3, the full variable domain is GAGVSQSPSNKVTEKGKDVELRCDPISGHTALYWYRQSLGQGLEFLIYFQGNSAPDKSGLPSDRFSAERTGGSVSTLTIQRTQQEDSAVYLCASSLWTEHTGELFFGEGSRLTVL.

On this clone: The observed sequence ends 3 residues before the CDR3 terminus, with the missing tail filled in from the germline J gene. The chain links TRBV7-9 to TRBJ1-6; 7 bases map to TRBD1. The germline CDR1 and CDR2 sequences are SEHNR and FQNEAQ (reference sequence). The CDR3 runs to 15 residues. With V trimmed by 2 bases and J by 8 bases, 6 bases remained unmatched. The sequenced CDR3 bases are TGTGCCAGCAGCTTACTTTGGGACAGAGATTCACCC. This sequence encodes CASSLLWDRDSP. In full, the CDR3 is CASSLLWDRDSPLHF.

Points on this clone: The read gets to within 3 residues of the CDR3 end, and the germline J gene fills in the rest. This chain connects TRBV7-2 to TRBJ2-2; the D gene is possibly TRBD2 (6 bases). Germline CDR1 is SGHTA and CDR2 is FQGNSA. The ends were cut back, 5 bases at V and 5 bases at J, with 15 bases in the middle. This CDR3 is 15 amino acids long. Partial CDR3 DNA: TGTGCCAGCAGCCCAACCGGCCGGGGGACCGGGGAG. Translation gives CASSPTGRGTGE. The entire CDR3 is CASSPTGRGTGELFF.

With respect to this clone: The missing CDR3 end, 3 residues past where the read stops, is filled in from the germline J gene. The genes are TRBV20-1 and TRBJ2-2; D is ambiguous. V lost 3 bases to trimming and J lost 6 bases, with 8 bases between them. CDR3 length: 12 residues. Germline V CDR1 and CDR2: DFQATT, SNEGSKA (reference sequence). The CDR3: CSASEVSGELFF. The sequenced CDR3 bases are TGCAGTGCTAGTGAGGTATCCGGGGAG.